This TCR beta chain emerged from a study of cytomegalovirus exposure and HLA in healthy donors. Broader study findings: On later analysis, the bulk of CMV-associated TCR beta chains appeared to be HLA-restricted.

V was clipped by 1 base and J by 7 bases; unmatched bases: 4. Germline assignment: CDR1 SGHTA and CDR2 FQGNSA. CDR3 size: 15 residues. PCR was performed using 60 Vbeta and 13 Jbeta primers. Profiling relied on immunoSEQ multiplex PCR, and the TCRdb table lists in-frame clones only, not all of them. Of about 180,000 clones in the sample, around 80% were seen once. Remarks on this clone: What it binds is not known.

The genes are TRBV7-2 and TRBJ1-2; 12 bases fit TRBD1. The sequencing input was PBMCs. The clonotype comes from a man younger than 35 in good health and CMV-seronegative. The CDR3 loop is CASSLDRDRGPGYTF. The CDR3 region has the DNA TGTGCCAGCAGCTTAGACCGGGACAGGGGGCCTGGCTACACCTTC.